These 9 T cell receptor beta chains were sequenced from one sample in a study of cytomegalovirus exposure and HLA in healthy donors. The PCR was carried out with 60 Vbeta primers and 13 Jbeta primers. Measured with immunoSEQ multiplex PCR; TCRdb has only the in-frame clones, and not every one. The sample has roughly 150,000 clones; 60% to 85% are singletons. The sequenced material came from PBMCs. Every receptor here comes from a man aged 35 to 55 in good health and CMV-seropositive.

This clone was observed at least ten times. The V call is TRBV10-2, the J call TRBJ2-3, with 11 bases fitting TRBD2. The CDR3 runs to 15 residues. V trimming: 6 bases; J trimming: 4 bases; junction bases outside the gene matches: 6. CDR1 and CDR2 from the germline V gene are WSHSY and SAAADI. The CDR3 spells CASSALAGVSDTQYF. DNA of the CDR3: TGCGCCAGCAGCGCACTAGCGGGAGTATCAGATACGCAGTATTTT.

CDR3 nucleotides: TGTGCCAGCAGCCCCTCCGGGGACAGGGGTCCGTACGAGCAGTACTTC. It is translated as CASSPSGDRGPYEQYF. The chain uses TRBV7-9 and TRBJ2-7; 10 bases agree with TRBD1. The CDR3 is 16 residues long. Germline V lookup: CDR1 SEHNR, CDR2 FQNEAQ (reference sequence). Trimming at V came to 5 bases and at J to 4 bases, leaving 11 bases not matched to a gene.

This clone occurred a few times. The J gene is TRBJ2-3, the V gene TRBV5-1; 9 bases map to TRBD1. Losses at the gene ends were 4 bases for V and 5 bases for J; bases not matched to a gene: 8. This CDR3 comprises 15 residues. CDR1 and CDR2 from the germline V gene are SGHRS and YFSETQ. CDR3 sequence reads: CASSPTGGGIDTQYF. For the CDR3, the DNA is TGCGCCAGCAGCCCAACAGGGGGCGGGATAGATACGCAGTATTTT.

The chain couples TRBV28 to TRBJ2-6; the D gene is possibly TRBD1 (5 bases). V dropped 8 bases and J dropped 0 bases, with 14 bases sitting between them. This CDR3 is built from 16 residues. The germline V gene has CDR1 MDHEN and CDR2 SYDVKM. CDR3 amino acids: CASALDRYSGANVLTF. For the CDR3, the DNA is TGTGCCAGCGCATTAGACAGATACTCTGGGGCCAACGTCCTGACTTTC.

As to this clone: Other nucleotide sequences in the sample specify the same CDR3. The V gene is TRBV5-1, the J gene TRBJ2-2; TRBD1 is a possible D gene (6 bases). Germline CDR1 reads SGHRS; CDR2 reads YFSETQ. V shed 1 base and J shed 1 base, with 8 bases lying between them. This CDR3 is 15 amino acids long. CDR3 nucleotide sequence: TGCGCCAGCAGCTTGACAGGGATGAACACCGGGGAGCTGTTTTTT. Its protein is CASSLTGMNTGELFF. The full variable domain, completed using reference TRBV5-1 and TRBJ2-2, is KAGVTQTPRYLIKTRGQQVTLSCSPISGHRSVSWYQQTPGQGLQFLFEYFSETQRNKGNFPGRFSGRQFSNSRSEMNVSTLELGDSALYLCASSLTGMNTGELFFGEGSRLTVL.

The rearrangement links TRBV5-8 to TRBJ2-1; 13 bases are a match to TRBD2. Trimming removed 0 bases from V and 8 bases from J; junction bases left unmatched: 8. The germline V gene encodes CDR1 SGHTS and CDR2 YDEGEE. The CDR3 spans 17 residues. The CDR3 nucleotides read TGTGCCAGCAGCTTGGGCCAACTAGCGGGAGGGCCGCATGAGCAGTTCTTC. It encodes CASSLGQLAGGPHEQFF.

The gene calls are TRBV10-2 and TRBJ2-5, with D maybe TRBD2 (5 bases). Trimming removed 8 bases at V and 4 bases at J, with 14 bases between. Per the germline V gene, CDR1 is WSHSY and CDR2 is SAAADI. This CDR3 contains 13 residues. The CDR3 protein is CASSREGRETQYF. The CDR3 DNA reads as TGCGCCAGCTCACGGGAAGGTCGAGAGACCCAGTACTTC.

The chain is built from TRBV28 and TRBJ2-5; 8 bases are shared with TRBD1. Germline V gene data show CDR1 as MDHEN and CDR2 as SYDVKM. The CDR3 totals 13 residues. V gave up 7 bases and J gave up 5 bases; unmatched junction bases: 6. CDR3 in amino acids: CASTFGTGETQYF. CDR3 nucleotides: TGTGCCAGCACTTTCGGGACAGGCGAGACCCAGTACTTC.

V and J are TRBV12-2 and TRBJ2-5; the DNA was not used to check the table's D call, TRBD1. TRBV12-2 is a pseudogene segment. The CDR3 has 15 amino acids. The CDR3: CASRSTGRGEETQYF. The CDR3 region has the DNA TGTGCAAGTCGCTCCACGGGCAGGGGAGAAGAGACCCAGTACTTC.